This TCR beta chain was retrieved from a study of cytomegalovirus exposure and HLA in healthy donors. For this clone: The target antigen is unknown.

Findings of the study overall: TCR beta V segments were, for the most part, productive about 87% or about 30% of the time in an earlier analysis.

The PCR was carried out with 60 Vbeta primers and 13 Jbeta primers. The protocol was immunoSEQ multiplex PCR, while the TCRdb copy is restricted to in-frame clones and leaves out a portion. The sample records some 160,000 clones, roughly 68% being singletons. This CDR3 region has 15 residues. Germline V gene lookup returns CDR1 MDHEN and CDR2 SYDVKM. Trimming at V came to 6 bases and at J to 4 bases, leaving 7 bases not matched to a gene. The chain joins TRBV28 to TRBJ1-4; 8 nucleotides agree with TRBD1. This TCR was recovered from a man in his sixties in good health and CMV-seronegative. Sequencing was done on a sample of PBMCs. The CDR3 DNA reads as TGTGCCAGCAGCGAACCGGACAGGGTTAATGAAAAACTGTTTTTT. This encodes CASSEPDRVNEKLFF. The full variable domain, in which reference TRBV28 and TRBJ1-4 provide the parts outside the CDR3, is DVKVTQSSRYLVKRTGEKVFLECVQDMDHENMFWYRQDPGLGLRLIYFSYDVKMKEKGDIPEGYSVSREKKERFSLILESASTNQTSMYLCASSEPDRVNEKLFFGSGTQLSVL.